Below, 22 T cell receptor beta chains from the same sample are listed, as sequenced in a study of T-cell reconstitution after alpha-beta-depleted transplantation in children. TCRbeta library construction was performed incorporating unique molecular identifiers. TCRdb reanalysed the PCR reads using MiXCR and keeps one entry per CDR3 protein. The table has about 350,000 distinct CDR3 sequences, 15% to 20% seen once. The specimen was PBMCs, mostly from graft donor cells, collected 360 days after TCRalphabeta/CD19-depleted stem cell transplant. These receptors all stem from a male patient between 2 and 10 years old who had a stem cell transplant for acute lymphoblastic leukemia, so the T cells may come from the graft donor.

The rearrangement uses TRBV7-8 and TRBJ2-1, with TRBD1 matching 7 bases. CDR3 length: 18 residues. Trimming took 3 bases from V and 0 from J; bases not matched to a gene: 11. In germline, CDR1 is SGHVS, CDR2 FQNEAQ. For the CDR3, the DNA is TGTGCCAGCAGCTTGGGCCCAGAGACAGGGAGCTCCTACAATGAGCAGTTCTTC. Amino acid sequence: CASSLGPETGSSYNEQFF.

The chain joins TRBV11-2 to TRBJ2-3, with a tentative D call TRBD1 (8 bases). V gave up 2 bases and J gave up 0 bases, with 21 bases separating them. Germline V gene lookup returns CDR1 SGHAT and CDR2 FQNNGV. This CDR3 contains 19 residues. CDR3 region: CASSLTSVGRTGSTDTQYF. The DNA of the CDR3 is TGTGCCAGCAGCTTAACAAGCGTCGGGAGGACAGGGAGCACAGATACGCAGTATTTT.

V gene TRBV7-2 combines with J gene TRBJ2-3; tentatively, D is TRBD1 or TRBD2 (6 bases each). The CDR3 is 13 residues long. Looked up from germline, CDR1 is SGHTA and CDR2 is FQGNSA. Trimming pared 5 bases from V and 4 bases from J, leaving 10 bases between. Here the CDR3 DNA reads TGTGCCAGCAGCATAAGGGGGGCAGATACGCAGTATTTT. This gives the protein CASSIRGADTQYF.

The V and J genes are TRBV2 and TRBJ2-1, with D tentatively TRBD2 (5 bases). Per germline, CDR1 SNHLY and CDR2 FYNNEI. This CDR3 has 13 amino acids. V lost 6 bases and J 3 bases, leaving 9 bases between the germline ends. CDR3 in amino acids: CASRFGVYNEQFF. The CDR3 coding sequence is TGTGCCAGCAGGTTCGGGGTCTACAATGAGCAGTTCTTC.

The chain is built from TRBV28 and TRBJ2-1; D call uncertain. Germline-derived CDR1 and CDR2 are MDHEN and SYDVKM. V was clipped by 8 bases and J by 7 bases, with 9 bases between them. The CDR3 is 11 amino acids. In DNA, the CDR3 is TGTGCCAGCGGTCCGGGTAATGAGCAGTTCTTC. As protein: CASGPGNEQFF. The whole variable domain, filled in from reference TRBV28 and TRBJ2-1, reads DVKVTQSSRYLVKRTGEKVFLECVQDMDHENMFWYRQDPGLGLRLIYFSYDVKMKEKGDIPEGYSVSREKKERFSLILESASTNQTSMYLCASGPGNEQFFGPGTRLTVL.

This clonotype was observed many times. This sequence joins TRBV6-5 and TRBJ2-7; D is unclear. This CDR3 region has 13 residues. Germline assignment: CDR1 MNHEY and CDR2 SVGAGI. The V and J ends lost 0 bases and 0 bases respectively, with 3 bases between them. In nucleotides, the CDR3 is TGTGCCAGCAGTTACTCGATCTCCTACGAGCAGTACTTC. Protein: CASSYSISYEQYF.

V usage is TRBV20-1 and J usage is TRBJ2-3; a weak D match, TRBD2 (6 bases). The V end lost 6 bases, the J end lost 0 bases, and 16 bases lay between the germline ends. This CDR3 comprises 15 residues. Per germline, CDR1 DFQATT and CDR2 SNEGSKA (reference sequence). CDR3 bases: TGCAGTGCGGGGGGAGCGGGCCAGAGCACAGATACGCAGTATTTT. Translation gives CSAGGAGQSTDTQYF.

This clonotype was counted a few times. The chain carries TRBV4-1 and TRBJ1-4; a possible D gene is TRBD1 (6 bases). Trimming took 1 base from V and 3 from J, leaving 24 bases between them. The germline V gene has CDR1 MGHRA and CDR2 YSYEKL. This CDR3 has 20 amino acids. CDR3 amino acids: CASSQGTSKGPRGSNEKLFF. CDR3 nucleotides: TGCGCCAGCAGCCAAGGGACGAGTAAAGGGCCCAGGGGTTCTAATGAAAAACTGTTTTTT.

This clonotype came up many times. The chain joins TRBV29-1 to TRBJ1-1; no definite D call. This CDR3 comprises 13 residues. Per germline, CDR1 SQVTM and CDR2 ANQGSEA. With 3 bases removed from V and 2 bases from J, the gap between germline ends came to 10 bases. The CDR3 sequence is CSVDSGANTEAFF. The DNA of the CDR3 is TGCAGCGTTGATTCAGGAGCCAACACTGAAGCTTTCTTT.

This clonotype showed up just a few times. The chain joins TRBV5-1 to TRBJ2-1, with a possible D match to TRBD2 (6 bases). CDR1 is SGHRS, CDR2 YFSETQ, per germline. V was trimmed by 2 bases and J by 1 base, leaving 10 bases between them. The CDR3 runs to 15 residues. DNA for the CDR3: TGCGCCAGCAGCTTCCGACTAGTTTCCTACAATGAGCAGTTCTTC. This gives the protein CASSFRLVSYNEQFF.

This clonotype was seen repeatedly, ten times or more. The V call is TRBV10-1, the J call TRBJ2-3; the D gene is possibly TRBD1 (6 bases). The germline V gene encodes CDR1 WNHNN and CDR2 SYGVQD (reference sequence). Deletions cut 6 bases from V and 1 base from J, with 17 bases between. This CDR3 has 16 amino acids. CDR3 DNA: TGCGCCAGCAGACCCAGGGGCCTAATATGCACAGATACGCAGTATTTT. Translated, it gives CASRPRGLICTDTQYF.

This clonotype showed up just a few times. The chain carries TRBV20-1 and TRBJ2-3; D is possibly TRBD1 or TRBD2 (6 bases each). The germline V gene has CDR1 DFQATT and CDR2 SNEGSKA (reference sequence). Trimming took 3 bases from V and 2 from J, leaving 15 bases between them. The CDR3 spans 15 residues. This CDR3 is CSARGGSGHTDTQYF. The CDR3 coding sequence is TGCAGTGCTAGGGGGGGCTCGGGACACACAGATACGCAGTATTTT.

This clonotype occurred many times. The CDR3: CAPRTSGKNGRDTGELFF. The CDR3, as DNA: TGTGCCCCCAGGACTAGCGGGAAAAATGGACGGGACACCGGGGAGCTGTTTTTT. The V gene is TRBV28, the J gene TRBJ2-2, with 12 bases identical to TRBD2. This CDR3 has 18 residues. V shed 11 bases, J shed 3 bases, and the junction held 16 bases outside the gene matches. Germline CDR1 MDHEN, CDR2 SYDVKM.

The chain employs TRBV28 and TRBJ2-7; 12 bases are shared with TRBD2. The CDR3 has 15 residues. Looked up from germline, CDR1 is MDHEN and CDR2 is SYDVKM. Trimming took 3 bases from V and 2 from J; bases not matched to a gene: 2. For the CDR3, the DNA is TGTGCCAGCAGTTTTTCTAGCGGGAGGGCCTACGAGCAGTACTTC. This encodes CASSFSSGRAYEQYF.

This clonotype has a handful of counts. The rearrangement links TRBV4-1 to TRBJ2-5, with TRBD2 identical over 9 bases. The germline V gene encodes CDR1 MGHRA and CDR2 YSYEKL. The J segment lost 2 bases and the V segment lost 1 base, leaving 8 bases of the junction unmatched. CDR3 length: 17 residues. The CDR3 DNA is TGCGCCAGCAGCCAAGCTACGACTAGCGGACCGCAAGAGACCCAGTACTTC. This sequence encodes CASSQATTSGPQETQYF.

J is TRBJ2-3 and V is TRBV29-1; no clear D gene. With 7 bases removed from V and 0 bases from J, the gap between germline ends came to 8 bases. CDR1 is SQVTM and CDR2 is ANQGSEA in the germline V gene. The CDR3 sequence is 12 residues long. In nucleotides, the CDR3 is TGCAGCGACAACGGGAGCACAGATACGCAGTATTTT. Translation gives CSDNGSTDTQYF.

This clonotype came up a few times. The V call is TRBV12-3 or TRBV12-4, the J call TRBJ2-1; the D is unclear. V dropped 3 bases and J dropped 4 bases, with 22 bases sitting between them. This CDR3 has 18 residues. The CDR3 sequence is CASSFTWLDGGLYNEQFF. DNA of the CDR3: TGTGCCAGCAGTTTTACGTGGCTGGATGGTGGGTTGTACAATGAGCAGTTCTTC.

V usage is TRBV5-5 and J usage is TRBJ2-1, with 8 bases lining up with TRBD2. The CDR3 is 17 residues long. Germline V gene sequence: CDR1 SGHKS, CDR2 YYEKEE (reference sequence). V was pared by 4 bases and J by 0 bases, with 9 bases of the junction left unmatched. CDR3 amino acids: CASSPTSGASSYNEQFF. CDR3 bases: TGTGCCAGCAGCCCTACTAGCGGAGCGAGCTCCTACAATGAGCAGTTCTTC.

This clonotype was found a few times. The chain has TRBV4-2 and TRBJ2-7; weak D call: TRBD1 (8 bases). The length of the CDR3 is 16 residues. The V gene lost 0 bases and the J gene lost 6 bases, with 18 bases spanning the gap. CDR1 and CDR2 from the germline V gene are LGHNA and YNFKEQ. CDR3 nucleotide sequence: TGTGCCAGCAGCCAAGAAGGGGGGGACAGGACGCGCGAGCAGTACTTC. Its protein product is CASSQEGGDRTREQYF.

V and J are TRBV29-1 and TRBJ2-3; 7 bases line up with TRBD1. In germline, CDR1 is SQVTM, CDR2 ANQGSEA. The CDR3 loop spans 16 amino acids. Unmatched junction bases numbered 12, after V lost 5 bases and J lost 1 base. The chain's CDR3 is CSVRGQTGKGTDTQYF. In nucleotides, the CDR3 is TGCAGCGTTCGAGGGCAGACAGGGAAGGGCACAGATACGCAGTATTTT.

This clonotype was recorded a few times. CDR3 sequence (DNA): TGTGCCAGCAGCTCCAGACTAGTCAACAATGAGCAGTTCTTC. Protein sequence: CASSSRLVNNEQFF. This sequence joins TRBV7-2 and TRBJ2-1; the D gene is possibly TRBD2 (6 bases). CDR1 SGHTA and CDR2 FQGNSA come from the germline V gene. The CDR3 is 14 residues long. Deletions cut 4 bases from V and 5 bases from J, with 12 bases between. Full variable domain (remainder filled in from reference TRBV7-2 and TRBJ2-1): GAGVSQSPSNKVTEKGKDVELRCDPISGHTALYWYRQSLGQGLEFLIYFQGNSAPDKSGLPSDRFSAERTGGSVSTLTIQRTQQEDSAVYLCASSSRLVNNEQFFGPGTRLTVL.

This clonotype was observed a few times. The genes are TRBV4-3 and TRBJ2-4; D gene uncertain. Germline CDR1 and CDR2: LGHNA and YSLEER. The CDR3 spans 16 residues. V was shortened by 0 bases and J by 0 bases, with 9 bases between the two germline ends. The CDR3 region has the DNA TGCGCCAGCAGCCAAGAAATTAACCGAGCCAAAAACATTCAGTACTTC. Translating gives CASSQEINRAKNIQYF.